In its sample, the clone carrying this T cell receptor (beta chain) was seen a few times. The antigen remains unidentified. Expressed TCRB transcripts were sequenced after all isolated RNA was converted to cDNA. The method was immunoSEQ multiplex PCR; TCRdb's version includes in-frame clones alone and lacks a portion of them. The table records around 180,000 clones, around 7.8% of them present only once. The sample is drawn from a study of beta chain features in type 1 diabetes. Findings of the study overall: Among patients with Type 1 diabetes, TCRB CDR3s were moderately but significantly shorter in every one of the four CD4+ subsets.

CDR1 is SGHRS and CDR2 is YFSETQ in the germline V gene. Trimming removed 3 bases from V and 6 bases from J, with 21 bases in between. CDR3 length equals 16 residues. The chain combines TRBV5-1 with TRBJ1-2, with D perhaps matching TRBD1 (5 bases). The sequenced material came from central memory CD4+ T cells from blood. The receptor comes from a woman in her forties with type 1 diabetes. CDR3 residues: CASSSVGPTVSDGYTF. The CDR3 coding sequence is TGCGCCAGCAGCTCCGTCGGTCCGACAGTTTCGGATGGCTACACCTTC.